The 9 T cell receptor beta chains given below trace back to one sample, sequenced in a study of CD8 T cells in ankylosing spondylitis (TCRdb year 2017). Study-wide findings and limitations: A TCR beta motif of eight highly homologous amino acid variants appeared characteristic of blood from ankylosing spondylitis patients.

Their target antigens are unknown. The method behind the library was 5' RACE. TCRdb names Illumina HiSeq 2500 as the instrument used. Starting from the raw public reads, TCRdb applied fastp trimming at Q25, assembled clones with MiXCR and retained in-frame beta chains. Entries are consolidated by CDR3 protein sequence, retaining the most common genes and DNA. The sample profile shows a few hundred thousand distinct CDR3 sequences; 20% to 25% of them were found once. In total, the top ten clones hold approximately 15% of the sample. The material sequenced was blood, either unsorted or a sorted T cell fraction (not recorded which). The source of these receptors is a male donor with ankylosing spondylitis.

This clonotype was seen a handful of times. The rearrangement joins TRBV30 to TRBJ1-5; no reliable D call. V was cut by 2 bases and J by 2 bases, with 10 bases left in between. In germline, CDR1 is GTSNPN, CDR2 SVGIG (reference sequence). The CDR3 loop spans 14 amino acids. CDR3 bases: TGTGCCTGGAGTTTGGGATCGGGCAATCAGCCCCAGCATTTT. Its protein product is CAWSLGSGNQPQHF.

The chain combines TRBV20-1 with TRBJ2-3; TRBD1 matches at 8 bases. Losses at the gene ends were 6 bases for V and 6 bases for J; bases not matched to a gene: 8. Germline loops: CDR1 DFQATT, CDR2 SNEGSKA (reference sequence). The CDR3 loop spans 13 amino acids. This CDR3 reads CSAANRGADTQYF. For the CDR3, the DNA is TGCAGTGCCGCTAACAGGGGGGCCGATACGCAGTATTTT.

This clonotype was counted a few times. The rearrangement uses TRBV9 and TRBJ1-4; D unresolved. Germline V lookup: CDR1 SGDLS, CDR2 YYNGEE. CDR3 length: 15 amino acids. V lost 0 bases, J lost 5 bases, and 11 bases lay in between. The CDR3 reads CASSVGESENEKLFF. The CDR3 region has the DNA TGTGCCAGCAGCGTAGGGGAATCGGAAAATGAAAAACTGTTTTTT.

This clonotype has just a few counts. V and J are TRBV9 and TRBJ2-1; TRBD2 aligns across 8 bases. Germline V gene lookup returns CDR1 SGDLS and CDR2 YYNGEE. The CDR3 length is 15 residues. With V trimmed by 0 bases and J by 9 bases, 8 bases remained unmatched. DNA for the CDR3: TGTGCCAGCAGCGTAGTACGGGAGGGCCTGGGTGAGCAGTTCTTC. Its translation: CASSVVREGLGEQFF.

This clonotype occurred a few times. The chain joins TRBV7-2 to TRBJ2-3; 7 bases map to TRBD2. The CDR3 has 15 amino acids. Trimming at V came to 2 bases and at J to 4 bases, leaving 6 bases not matched to a gene. Germline loops: CDR1 SGHTA, CDR2 FQGNSA. The CDR3: CASSLTRERADTQYF. The CDR3 region has the DNA TGTGCCAGCAGCTTAACGCGGGAGCGGGCAGATACGCAGTATTTT.

This clonotype appeared a few times. The chain joins TRBV3-1 to TRBJ2-3; 8 nucleotides line up with TRBD2. This CDR3 region has 17 residues. J lost 3 bases, V lost 0 bases, and 8 bases had no gene match. Per the germline V gene, CDR1 is LGHDT and CDR2 is YNNKEL (reference sequence). CDR3 coding DNA: TGTGCCAGCAGCCAAGATCCTCAGCGGGGGAGGACAGATACGCAGTATTTT. Amino acids: CASSQDPQRGRTDTQYF.

This sequence joins TRBV7-6 and TRBJ1-4; D gene uncertain. The CDR3 is 16 residues long. Germline V gene lookup returns CDR1 SGHVS and CDR2 FNYEAQ. V lost 4 bases, J lost 0 bases, and 12 bases lay in between. The CDR3 sequence is CASSSTLDATNEKLFF. CDR3 bases: TGTGCCAGCAGCTCTACGCTTGATGCAACTAATGAAAAACTGTTTTTT.

This chain joins TRBV3-1 and TRBJ2-7; D ambiguous. CDR3 length equals 14 residues. V was shortened by 4 bases and J by 6 bases, with 16 bases between the two germline ends. The V gene's germline CDR1 is LGHDT and CDR2 YNNKEL (reference sequence). CDR3 DNA sequence: TGTGCCAGCAGCCCCTTGGACCCGACGAGCGAGCAGTACTTC. Translating gives CASSPLDPTSEQYF.

This clonotype was seen ten or more times. CDR3 sequence reads: CSARGTRSSYNEQFF. The CDR3 region has the DNA TGCAGTGCTAGAGGGACTAGGAGCTCCTACAATGAGCAGTTCTTC. The chain links TRBV20-1 to TRBJ2-1; the match to TRBD2 covers 7 bases. Germline V gene sequence: CDR1 DFQATT, CDR2 SNEGSKA (reference sequence). After removal of 1 base from V and 0 bases from J, the junction contained 3 bases not matched to a gene. The CDR3 has 15 residues.